The clone carrying this T cell receptor (beta chain) has only a few counts. Reverse transcribed after extraction, RNA yielded cDNA as the sequencing template. The table came from immunoSEQ multiplex PCR; TCRdb's copy has only in-frame clones and leaves some out. The top ten clones hold around a sixth of a sample with tens of thousands of clones, just over 70% of them seen once. The record originates from a study of CD8+ T cells in alopecia areata. Treatment meaning: oral pan-JAK inhibitor, 5-10 mg twice daily. The sample in question was CD8+ T cells sorted from blood, obtained around week 42, from a patient treated with tofacitinib. The TCR was taken from a human donor with alopecia areata.

CDR3 nucleotide sequence: TGTGCCTGGAGGGGTGAGCCCTACGAGCAGTACTTC. It codes for CAWRGEPYEQYF. The chain employs TRBV30 and TRBJ2-7; no clear D. V was trimmed by 3 bases and J by 2 bases, leaving 8 bases between them. The CDR3 has 12 residues. CDR1 is GTSNPN and CDR2 is SVGIG in the germline V gene (reference sequence).